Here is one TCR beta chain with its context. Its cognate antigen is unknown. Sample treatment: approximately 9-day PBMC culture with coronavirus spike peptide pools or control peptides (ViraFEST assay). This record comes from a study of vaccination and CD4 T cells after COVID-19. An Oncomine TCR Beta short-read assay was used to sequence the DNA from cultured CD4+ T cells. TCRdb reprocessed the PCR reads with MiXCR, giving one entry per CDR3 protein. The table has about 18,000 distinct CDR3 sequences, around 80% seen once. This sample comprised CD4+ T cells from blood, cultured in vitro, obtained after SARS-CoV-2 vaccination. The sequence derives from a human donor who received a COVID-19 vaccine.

CDR3 bases: TGTGCCAGTACCCGGGACAGGGCATCCTATAATTCACCCCTCCACTTT. It translates to CASTRDRASYNSPLHF. The rearrangement links TRBV19 to TRBJ1-6, with 9 bases that match TRBD1. V shed 7 bases, J shed 1 base, and the junction held 5 bases outside the gene matches. The CDR3 is 16 residues long. Germline lookup yields CDR1 LNHDA and CDR2 SQIVND (reference sequence).